These T cell receptor beta chains were read from a single sample in a study of blood T cell repertoires in COVID-19. Method: immunoSEQ multiplex PCR; TCRdb's copy keeps in-frame clones and lacks some. Found here are under 500,000 clones, approximately 90% of them singletons; the top ten hold approximately 1.2%. Sequencing was done on a sample of PBMCs or T cells enriched from blood (not recorded which). These receptors all stem from a man aged 25 to 45 who had recovered from COVID-19. Both conserved end residues are part of each CDR3. D genes are given only for firm matches. Clone size is shown for a subset of rows, as once, few, many or a class of expanded clone.

TRBV5-4	NA	TRBJ2-5	TRBD2	CASRQGLVETQYF	TGTGCCAGCAGGCAGGGACTAGTCGAGACCCAGTACTTC
TRBV19	NA	TRBJ2-7	NA	CASSILTTNPYEQYF	TGTGCCAGTAGTATCTTGACGACTAACCCCTACGAGCAGTACTTC
TRBV5-1	NA	TRBJ2-7	TRBD2	CASSLMSGEVVYEQYF	TGCGCCAGCAGCTTGATGAGCGGGGAGGTAGTTTACGAGCAGTACTTC
TRBV5-1	once	TRBJ1-3	NA	CASSGSGHIGNTIYF	TGCGCCAGCAGCGGATCTGGACACATCGGGAACACCATATATTTT
TRBV6-5	NA	TRBJ2-1	TRBD1	CASSSRDRGMDEQFF	TGTGCCAGCAGTTCCCGGGACAGGGGAATGGATGAGCAGTTCTTC
TRBV5-1	NA	TRBJ2-1	TRBD2	CASSLASSGNEQFF	TGCGCCAGCAGCTTGGCCTCTAGCGGCAATGAGCAGTTCTTC
TRBV12-3/TRBV12-4	NA	TRBJ1-1	TRBD1	CASSLGTGSEAFF	TGTGCCAGCAGTTTAGGGACAGGGTCTGAAGCTTTCTTT
TRBV19	NA	TRBJ2-1	TRBD2	CASSIGGDYNEQFF	TGTGCCAGTAGTATCGGGGGGGACTACAATGAGCAGTTCTTC
TRBV2	NA	TRBJ2-7	NA	CASSLREFHYEQYF	TGTGCCAGCAGTCTTCGGGAATTCCACTACGAGCAGTACTTC
TRBV11-2	once	TRBJ2-7	TRBD2	CASTWTGTSSIEQYF	TGTGCCAGCACCTGGACCGGGACTAGTTCAATCGAGCAGTACTTC
TRBV6-5	NA	TRBJ1-3	NA	CASSYTPGGRNTIYF	TGTGCCAGCAGTTACACTCCGGGAGGGAGAAACACCATATATTTT
TRBV11-2	NA	TRBJ2-3	TRBD2	CASSLVSSGHTDTQYF	TGTGCCAGCAGCTTAGTTTCTAGCGGACACACAGATACGCAGTATTTT
TRBV2	NA	TRBJ1-1	TRBD1	CASSWDRGNTEAFF	TGTGCCAGCAGTTGGGACAGGGGAAACACTGAAGCTTTCTTT
TRBV18	NA	TRBJ1-1	NA	CASQIQADEAFF	TGTGCCAGCCAAATCCAGGCCGATGAAGCTTTCTTT
TRBV4-1	NA	TRBJ2-1	TRBD2	CASSRSGAGPYNEQFF	TGCGCCAGCAGCCGATCAGGAGCGGGGCCTTACAATGAGCAGTTCTTC
TRBV7-6	NA	TRBJ2-7	NA	CASSNRYEQYF	TGTGCCAGCAGCAACCGGTACGAGCAGTACTTC
TRBV5-1	NA	TRBJ1-2	NA	CASSLEARINYGYTF	TGCGCCAGCAGCTTGGAAGCCAGGATTAACTATGGCTACACCTTC
TRBV3-1/TRBV3-2	NA	TRBJ2-4	NA	CASSQVLGGRRAKNIQYF	TGTGCCAGCAGCCAAGTTCTAGGAGGGCGGAGAGCCAAAAACATTCAGTACTTC
TRBV28	NA	TRBJ1-2	TRBD1	CASSPPGQTLYGYTF	TGTGCCAGCAGTCCGCCGGGACAGACCCTTTATGGCTACACCTTC
TRBV28	NA	TRBJ1-1	NA	CASSSGTRNTEAFF	TGTGCCAGCAGCTCCGGGACACGGAACACTGAAGCTTTCTTT
TRBV19	NA	TRBJ2-7	NA	CASSMFEGSSYEQYF	TGTGCCAGTAGTATGTTCGAGGGAAGCTCCTACGAGCAGTACTTC
TRBV18	NA	TRBJ2-6	TRBD1	CASSTTDRPPGANVLTF	TGTGCCAGCTCAACAACGGACAGGCCGCCTGGGGCCAACGTCCTGACTTTC
TRBV5-6	NA	TRBJ2-3	NA	CASSLVVVASTDTQYF	TGTGCCAGCAGCTTGGTGGTGGTAGCTAGCACAGATACGCAGTATTTT
TRBV7-8	NA	TRBJ2-3	NA	CASSFSADTQYF	TGTGCCAGCAGCTTCAGTGCCGATACGCAGTATTTT
TRBV5-1	NA	TRBJ2-3	NA	CASSLISSAGTDTQYF	TGCGCCAGCAGCTTGATCTCGTCTGCGGGCACAGATACGCAGTATTTT
TRBV5-1	NA	TRBJ1-6	NA	CASRSQANNSPLHF	TGCGCCAGCAGGAGCCAGGCAAATAATTCACCCCTCCACTTT
TRBV21-1	once	TRBJ2-2	NA	CASSKVVDSSVTFF	TGTGCCAGCAGCAAAGTTGTGGACAGTTCCGTGACGTTTTTT
TRBV5-5	once	TRBJ2-1	TRBD2	CASSLWGSGSYNEQFF	TGTGCCAGCAGCTTGTGGGGTAGCGGGAGCTACAATGAGCAGTTCTTC
TRBV3-1/TRBV3-2	NA	TRBJ1-2	NA	CASSLTVANYGYTF	TGTGCCAGCAGCCTGACAGTAGCTAACTATGGCTACACCTTC
TRBV5-1	NA	TRBJ1-1	NA	CASSPGWVGGPPEAFF	TGCGCCAGCAGCCCCGGGTGGGTAGGAGGTCCCCCTGAAGCTTTCTTT
TRBV3-1/TRBV3-2	NA	TRBJ1-2	NA	CASSQDKQDYGYTF	TGTGCCAGCAGCCAAGATAAACAGGACTATGGCTACACCTTC
TRBV10-1	NA	TRBJ2-1	TRBD2	CASSPLAGGYNEQFF	TGCGCCAGCTCGCCCCTGGCGGGAGGGTACAATGAGCAGTTCTTC
TRBV2	NA	TRBJ1-4	NA	CASKATQQTTNEKLFF	TGTGCCAGCAAGGCGACACAGCAAACAACTAATGAAAAACTGTTTTTT
TRBV4-1	NA	TRBJ1-2	TRBD1	CASSPARDSHYGYTF	TGCGCCAGCAGCCCCGCTAGGGACAGCCACTATGGCTACACCTTC
TRBV19	NA	TRBJ2-7	NA	CASSIDRGAMYEQYF	TGTGCCAGTAGTATAGATCGGGGGGCAATGTACGAGCAGTACTTC
TRBV6-5	NA	TRBJ2-7	NA	CASSYRPVFYEQYF	TGTGCCAGCAGTTACCGCCCGGTATTCTACGAGCAGTACTTC
TRBV13	NA	TRBJ2-7	TRBD1	CASSFRQGAYEQYF	TGTGCCAGCAGCTTCCGACAGGGAGCCTACGAGCAGTACTTC
TRBV28	NA	TRBJ2-7	NA	CASSPGNAPYEQYF	TGTGCCAGCAGCCCGGGGAACGCACCCTACGAGCAGTACTTC
TRBV12-1	NA	TRBJ2-1	NA	CASSVGTSGDNEQFF	TGTGCCAGCAGCGTCGGGACTAGTGGGGACAATGAGCAGTTCTTC
TRBV27	once	TRBJ1-2	NA	CASSLSTGSYGYTF	TGTGCCAGCAGTTTATCCACAGGGTCCTATGGCTACACCTTC
TRBV12-3/TRBV12-4	few	TRBJ2-5	NA	CASSSGETQYF	TGTGCCAGCAGTTCAGGGGAGACCCAGTACTTC
TRBV7-9	NA	TRBJ1-4	NA	CASSPLVATTNEKLFF	TGTGCCAGCAGCCCGCTAGTGGCTACAACTAATGAAAAACTGTTTTTT
TRBV5-5	once	TRBJ1-1	NA	CASKTRDLTFEAFF	TGTGCCAGCAAAACCCGGGACTTAACGTTCGAGGCTTTCTTT
TRBV11-2	NA	TRBJ2-3	NA	CASKHEGFGTDTQYF	TGTGCCAGCAAACACGAGGGATTTGGCACAGATACGCAGTATTTT
TRBV28	NA	TRBJ1-5	NA	CASSFRAIGNQPQHF	TGTGCCAGCAGTTTCAGGGCTATCGGCAATCAGCCCCAGCATTTT
TRBV3-1/TRBV3-2	NA	TRBJ1-4	NA	CASSHSGPNEKLFF	TGTGCCAGCAGTCATTCGGGTCCAAATGAAAAACTGTTTTTT
TRBV27	NA	TRBJ1-5	TRBD1	CASRTGEFGNQPQHF	TGTGCCAGCAGGACAGGGGAATTCGGTAATCAGCCCCAGCATTTT
TRBV10-1	NA	TRBJ1-5	NA	CASSDSNTGIMYF	TGCGCCAGCAGTGACTCGAATACCGGGATTATGTATTTT
TRBV10-3	NA	TRBJ2-5	TRBD2	CAISEGAGGRQETQYF	TGTGCCATCAGTGAGGGAGCGGGAGGGCGGCAAGAGACCCAGTACTTC
TRBV6-5	NA	TRBJ2-2	TRBD1	CASSYSSDRGPGELFF	TGTGCCAGCAGTTACAGCTCGGACAGGGGGCCCGGGGAGCTGTTTTTT
TRBV2	NA	TRBJ1-6	TRBD1	CASSEGDRVVSPLHF	TGTGCCAGCAGTGAGGGGGACAGGGTGGTCTCACCCCTCCACTTT
TRBV30	few	TRBJ1-5	TRBD1	CAWSTGGGDQPQHF	TGTGCCTGGAGCACAGGGGGCGGGGATCAGCCCCAGCATTTT
TRBV19	NA	TRBJ2-7	NA	CASRDTASNEQYF	TGTGCCAGTCGGGACACCGCGAGCAACGAGCAGTACTTC
TRBV9	NA	TRBJ2-3	TRBD2	CASSAGLADTDTQYF	TGTGCCAGCAGCGCGGGACTAGCGGACACAGATACGCAGTATTTT
TRBV2	NA	TRBJ1-2	NA	CASSADSDGYTF	TGTGCCAGCAGCGCGGACAGCGACGGCTACACCTTC
TRBV19	NA	TRBJ1-3	NA	CASSMVLRSSGNTIYF	TGTGCCAGTAGTATGGTCCTTCGTAGCTCTGGAAACACCATATATTTT
TRBV27	NA	TRBJ2-1	NA	CASSFGGYNEQFF	TGTGCCAGCAGTTTCGGCGGATACAATGAGCAGTTCTTC
TRBV6-5	NA	TRBJ2-1	NA	CASRRPEGSYNEQFF	TGTGCCAGCAGGAGACCGGAGGGCTCCTACAATGAGCAGTTCTTC